The clone carrying this TCR beta chain has at least ten counts. Its antigen remains unidentified. After constant-region reverse-primer amplification, full-length variable regions underwent semi-nested PCR with Nested Universal Primer A. TCRdb recomputed calls from the 5' RACE reads with MiXCR, one row per CDR3 protein. The sample carries 40,000 to 65,000 distinct CDR3 sequences, around 24% recorded once. Study findings and constraints: Tumor Treg TCRs overlapped most with tumor naive CD4+ cells. The larger cohort examined one V-J beta rearrangement, not whole repertoires.

V was pared by 4 bases and J by 4 bases, with 9 bases of the junction left unmatched. The CDR3 totals 16 residues. Germline loops: CDR1 SGHRS, CDR2 YFSETQ. The source of this sequence is a female donor with breast cancer. This chain joins TRBV5-1 and TRBJ2-7, with 12 nucleotides matching TRBD1. Sequences were obtained from tumor-infiltrating naive CD4+ T cells sorted from the breast tumor. The subset here: naive CD4+ T cells, CD4+CD45RA+CD25-. The CDR3 sequence is CASSRTGTGGSYEQYF. In DNA form, the CDR3 reads TGCGCCAGCAGCCGTACCGGGACAGGGGGCTCGTACGAGCAGTACTTC.